The 32 T cell receptor beta chains below were found in one sample sequenced in a study of cytomegalovirus exposure and HLA in healthy donors. PCR was performed using 60 Vbeta and 13 Jbeta primers. Clones were read by immunoSEQ multiplex PCR, and TCRdb kept only the in-frame ones, dropping some. Counted here are about 99,000 clones, approximately 79% occurring once; the ten biggest clones make up approximately 4%. Sequenced material: PBMCs. The receptors derive from a man aged 45 to 65 in good health and CMV-seropositive.

The genes are TRBV28 and TRBJ2-5, with 7 bases matching TRBD1. The trim removed 3 bases at V and 1 base at J, leaving 5 bases unmatched. This CDR3 contains 15 residues. Germline V gene sequence: CDR1 MDHEN, CDR2 SYDVKM. The CDR3 DNA reads TGTGCCAGCAGTTTCGCAGGGGGAGCCCAAGAGACCCAGTACTTC. Encoded protein: CASSFAGGAQETQYF.

This clone was found once. J is TRBJ2-1 and V is TRBV28, with 9 bases matching TRBD2. The CDR3 length is 16 residues. The germline V gene has CDR1 MDHEN and CDR2 SYDVKM. V shed 7 bases, J shed 6 bases, and the junction held 13 bases outside the gene matches. Written as DNA, the CDR3 is TGTGCCAGCAATGAAGTGGGTAGCGGGAGAGTCAATGAGCAGTTCTTC. Protein sequence: CASNEVGSGRVNEQFF.

The rearrangement links TRBV7-9 to TRBJ2-7; 9 bases align to TRBD1. Germline V CDR1 and CDR2: SEHNR, FQNEAQ (reference sequence). J was trimmed by 5 bases and V by 5 bases; bases with no gene match: 7. The CDR3 is made up of 14 amino acids. As DNA, the CDR3 is TGTGCCAGCAGCCGGGACAGGGTAGAGGACGAGCAGTACTTC. This codes for CASSRDRVEDEQYF.

The rearrangement links TRBV6-4 to TRBJ2-1, with a weak D call TRBD2 (5 bases). Germline V lookup: CDR1 MRHNA, CDR2 SNTAGT. With 3 bases removed from V and 10 bases from J, the gap between germline ends came to 16 bases. The CDR3 is 14 amino acids. Written as DNA, the CDR3 is TGTGCCAGCAGTGAAAAGGTCTCGGCTAGCGAGCAGTTCTTC. It encodes CASSEKVSASEQFF.

The rearrangement links TRBV2 to TRBJ2-1, with TRBD2 identical over 10 bases. The J segment lost 9 bases and the V segment lost 7 bases, leaving 6 bases of the junction unmatched. Germline V CDR1 and CDR2: SNHLY, FYNNEI. The CDR3 has 13 residues. In DNA form, the CDR3 reads TGTGCCAGCAATCTAGCGGGAGTCGCTGAGCAGTTCTTC. It encodes CASNLAGVAEQFF.

In this sample, this clone turned up once. The chain is built from TRBV11-2 and TRBJ2-6; 7 bases match TRBD1. CDR1 SGHAT and CDR2 FQNNGV come from the germline V gene. V was clipped by 0 bases and J by 3 bases; unmatched bases: 14. The CDR3 covers 20 residues. CDR3 sequence: CASSLDMSQGVLGGANVLTF. The CDR3 nucleotides read TGTGCCAGCAGCTTAGATATGTCCCAGGGGGTACTGGGTGGGGCCAACGTCCTGACTTTC.

The chain couples TRBV29-1 to TRBJ2-3, with TRBD1 as a possible D gene (5 bases). Trimming left V 3 bases short and J 6 bases short, with 19 bases between. The CDR3 totals 15 residues. CDR1 and CDR2 from the germline V gene are SQVTM and ANQGSEA. The CDR3 reads CSVDLYGASGDTQYF. In DNA form, the CDR3 reads TGCAGCGTTGACCTTTATGGGGCGTCAGGGGATACGCAGTATTTT.

The chain links TRBV7-2 to TRBJ1-1; D is unclear. V lost 3 bases and J lost 4, with 12 bases in between. CDR1 SGHTA and CDR2 FQGNSA come from the germline V gene. This CDR3 is built from 14 residues. For the CDR3, the DNA is TGTGCCAGCAGCTTCCGGGATTCCATCACTGAAGCTTTCTTT. It specifies CASSFRDSITEAFF.

The V and J genes are TRBV15 and TRBJ2-1; TRBD2 matches 12 bases. Germline V gene lookup returns CDR1 LNHNV and CDR2 YYDKDF (reference sequence). V trimming: 8 bases; J trimming: 8 bases; junction bases outside the gene matches: 7. The CDR3 is 14 amino acids. CDR3 residues: CATASGRAWYEQFF. The CDR3 nucleotides are TGTGCCACCGCTAGCGGGAGGGCCTGGTATGAGCAGTTCTTC.

The CDR3 sequence is CASRIQGTDTQYF. The CDR3 DNA reads as TGTGCCAGCAGAATACAGGGGACAGATACGCAGTATTTT. This chain joins TRBV6-1 and TRBJ2-3; 7 positions match TRBD1. Germline trimming cut 6 bases from V and 3 bases from J; bases unmatched to any gene: 3. There are 13 residues in the CDR3. The V gene's germline CDR1 is MNHNS and CDR2 SASEGT.

The chain is built from TRBV28 and TRBJ2-5; 12 positions match TRBD2. V lost 6 bases to trimming and J lost 2 bases; unmatched junction nucleotides: 7. The CDR3 extends over 16 amino acids. CDR1 and CDR2 (germline): MDHEN, SYDVKM. The CDR3 loop is CASSNPGTSGQETQYF. The CDR3 bases are TGTGCCAGCAGCAACCCGGGGACTAGCGGGCAAGAGACCCAGTACTTC.

As DNA, the CDR3 is TGTGCCATCAGTGAGGACAGCTACGAGCAGTACTTC. Translating gives CAISEDSYEQYF. The V gene is TRBV10-3, the J gene TRBJ2-7, with D possibly matching TRBD1 (5 bases). CDR3 length: 12 amino acids. The germline V gene encodes CDR1 ENHRY and CDR2 SYGVKD. Trimming removed 2 bases from V and 3 bases from J, with 5 bases in between.

This clone appeared once. V is TRBV4-2 and J is TRBJ2-5, with 9 bases aligning to TRBD2. Germline V gene sequence: CDR1 LGHNA, CDR2 YNFKEQ. This CDR3 contains 16 residues. Trimming at V came to 3 bases and at J to 5 bases, leaving 10 bases not matched to a gene. The chain's CDR3 is CASSQGEAGGGETQYF. CDR3 sequence (DNA): TGTGCCAGCAGCCAGGGGGAAGCGGGAGGTGGGGAGACCCAGTACTTC.

This chain uses TRBV6-6 with TRBJ1-5; D might be TRBD1 (5 bases). The V and J ends lost 6 bases and 1 base respectively, with 7 bases between them. This CDR3 is 13 amino acids long. Per germline, CDR1 MNHNY and CDR2 SVGAGI (reference sequence). The CDR3: CASRQESNQPQHF. DNA for the CDR3: TGTGCCAGCAGACAGGAGAGCAATCAGCCCCAGCATTTT.

The rearrangement uses TRBV7-8 and TRBJ2-3; D is possibly TRBD2 (5 bases). The CDR3 has 14 amino acids. V was cut by 1 base and J by 5 bases, with 10 bases left in between. CDR1 and CDR2 from the germline V gene are SGHVS and FQNEAQ. CDR3 sequence: CASSLVGVGDTQYF. The CDR3 coding sequence is TGTGCCAGCAGCTTAGTCGGGGTGGGAGATACGCAGTATTTT.

This clone appeared once. The gene calls are TRBV18 and TRBJ2-2; 8 nucleotides agree with TRBD1. The CDR3 totals 15 residues. V was clipped by 5 bases and J by 2 bases; unmatched bases: 4. CDR1 is KGHSH, CDR2 LQKENI, per germline. As DNA, the CDR3 is TGTGCCAGCTCAATTGGACAGGGTAACACCGGGGAGCTGTTTTTT. It translates to CASSIGQGNTGELFF.

In the case of this clone: Additional DNA sequences in this sample encode the identical CDR3. The V and J genes are TRBV7-9 and TRBJ1-2, with TRBD1 as a possible D gene (6 bases). The CDR3 extends over 14 amino acids. Germline assignment: CDR1 SEHNR and CDR2 FQNEAQ (reference sequence). The V gene lost 1 base and the J gene lost 7 bases, with 13 bases spanning the gap. The CDR3 DNA reads as TGTGCCAGCAGCTTAGTTCCCGAACAGGGTGGCTACACCTTC. It specifies CASSLVPEQGGYTF. The complete variable domain, with remaining parts taken from reference TRBV7-9 and TRBJ1-2, reads DTGVSQNPRHKITKRGQNVTFRCDPISEHNRLYWYRQTLGQGPEFLTYFQNEAQLEKSRLLSDRFSAERPKGSFSTLEIQRTEQGDSAMYLCASSLVPEQGGYTFGSGTRLTVV.

This clone was seen more than once but under ten times. In nucleotides, the CDR3 is TGTGCCAGCAGCGGAGGGGACACCATATATTTT. Amino acid sequence: CASSGGDTIYF. The gene calls are TRBV5-8 and TRBJ1-3; D might be TRBD1 (5 bases). The CDR3 has 11 residues. V was clipped by 4 bases and J by 8 bases, with 7 bases between them. Germline CDR1 SGHTS, CDR2 YDEGEE.

A word on this clone: At the DNA level, this CDR3 is encoded by other sequences in the same sample as well. The rearrangement uses TRBV11-2 and TRBJ2-5, with TRBD1 matching over 7 bases. The CDR3 runs to 13 residues. V lost 5 bases, J lost 2 bases, and 2 bases stayed unmatched. Looked up from germline, CDR1 is SGHAT and CDR2 is FQNNGV. CDR3 nucleotides: TGTGCCAGCAGCCCGGACAGGCAAGAGACCCAGTACTTC. Amino acids: CASSPDRQETQYF. The full variable domain, its missing parts supplied by reference TRBV11-2 and TRBJ2-5, is EAGVAQSPRYKIIEKRQSVAFWCNPISGHATLYWYQQILGQGPKLLIQFQNNGVVDDSQLPKDRFSAERLKGVDSTLKIQPAKLEDSAVYLCASSPDRQETQYFGPGTRLLVL.

The CDR3 sequence: CASSETTGQGLNYGYTF. The CDR3 DNA is TGTGCCAGCAGTGAAACTACGGGACAGGGCTTGAACTATGGCTACACCTTC. The chain employs TRBV2 and TRBJ1-2; 9 positions match TRBD1. CDR3 length: 17 residues. V shed 2 bases, J shed 2 bases, and the junction held 9 bases outside the gene matches. Germline CDR1 SNHLY, CDR2 FYNNEI.

The rearrangement links TRBV5-1 to TRBJ1-1; maybe TRBD1 (5 bases). V gave up 4 bases and J gave up 3 bases, with 19 bases separating them. The germline CDR1 and CDR2 sequences are SGHRS and YFSETQ. The CDR3 covers 16 residues. The CDR3 protein is CASSPGFVAVYTEAFF. The CDR3 nucleotides are TGCGCCAGCAGCCCAGGGTTTGTCGCTGTATACACTGAAGCTTTCTTT.

The J gene is TRBJ1-1, the V gene TRBV25-1, with D possibly being TRBD1 (6 bases). The CDR3 runs 16 residues. The germline gives CDR1 MGHDK, CDR2 SYGVNS. The V and J ends lost 3 bases and 4 bases respectively, with 18 bases between them. The CDR3 nucleotides are TGTGCCAGCAGTGAGACTGCAGGGGTTGGAGGCACTGAAGCTTTCTTT. Translation: CASSETAGVGGTEAFF. Variable domain in full (rest from reference TRBV25-1 and TRBJ1-1): EADIYQTPRYLVIGTGKKITLECSQTMGHDKMYWYQQDPGMELHLIHYSYGVNSTEKGDLSSESTVSRIRTEHFPLTLESARPSHTSQYLCASSETAGVGGTEAFFGQGTRLTVV.

The chain combines TRBV7-9 with TRBJ2-1; 7 positions agree with TRBD2. Germline trimming cut 1 base from V and 8 bases from J; bases unmatched to any gene: 11. This CDR3 region has 16 residues. The germline V gene has CDR1 SEHNR and CDR2 FQNEAQ (reference sequence). The DNA of the CDR3 is TGTGCCAGCAGCTTAGGGGACTACCCGACGGGGGATGAGCAGTTCTTC. It translates to CASSLGDYPTGDEQFF. The whole variable domain, remainder taken from reference TRBV7-9 and TRBJ2-1, is DTGVSQNPRHKITKRGQNVTFRCDPISEHNRLYWYRQTLGQGPEFLTYFQNEAQLEKSRLLSDRFSAERPKGSFSTLEIQRTEQGDSAMYLCASSLGDYPTGDEQFFGPGTRLTVL.

The chain uses TRBV30 and TRBJ2-2; the match to TRBD1 covers 7 bases. CDR1 and CDR2 (germline): GTSNPN, SVGIG (reference sequence). V was pared by 2 bases and J by 3 bases, with 3 bases of the junction left unmatched. The CDR3 length is 14 residues. The chain's CDR3 is CAWSIGGYTGELFF. The CDR3, as DNA: TGTGCCTGGAGTATAGGGGGCTACACCGGGGAGCTGTTTTTT.

This chain uses TRBV27 with TRBJ2-2; 10 nucleotides align to TRBD2. The CDR3 contains 15 residues. V dropped 4 bases and J dropped 6; count of bases not matched to a gene: 5. The germline CDR1 and CDR2 sequences are MNHEY and SMNVEV (reference sequence). The CDR3, as DNA: TGTGCCAGCAGTTCTAGCGGGAGCTCCCCCGGGGAGCTGTTTTTT. Translating gives CASSSSGSSPGELFF.

This clone was picked up one time. CDR3 in DNA: TGTGCCAGCAGCACGGGACTAGCGGGAGTTAACGAGCAGTACTTC. Translation: CASSTGLAGVNEQYF. V and J are TRBV27 and TRBJ2-7; 14 nucleotides match TRBD2. The J segment lost 5 bases and the V segment lost 6 bases, leaving 6 bases of the junction unmatched. Germline V gene lookup returns CDR1 MNHEY and CDR2 SMNVEV (reference sequence). The CDR3 totals 15 residues.

V and J are TRBV28 and TRBJ2-2, with D possibly being TRBD2 (5 bases). CDR3 length equals 16 residues. V lost 4 bases and J lost 0, with 12 bases in between. Germline V CDR1 and CDR2: MDHEN, SYDVKM. In DNA, the CDR3 is TGTGCCAGCAGTTCCCCGGCACTAGCGAACACCGGGGAGCTGTTTTTT. Translation: CASSSPALANTGELFF.

The rearrangement joins TRBV27 to TRBJ2-5, with D perhaps matching TRBD1 (6 bases). The DNA end lines up better with TRBJ2-7; the J call may be wrong. Per the germline V gene, CDR1 is MNHEY and CDR2 is SMNVEV (reference sequence). There are 14 residues in the CDR3. The CDR3 sequence: CASSSPQGGYEQYF. The CDR3 bases are TGTGCCAGCAGTTCCCCACAGGGTGGGTACGAGCAGTACTTC.

As concerns this clone: At one end the junction does not follow the germline gene, possibly because of a read error. In DNA form, the CDR3 reads TGTTCCAGCCCCGGTGTCACCGGGGAGCTGTTTTTT. Translated, it gives CSSPGVTGELFF. The chain carries TRBV7-9 and TRBJ2-2; D gene uncertain. CDR3 length equals 12 residues. Germline loops: CDR1 SEHNR, CDR2 FQNEAQ (reference sequence).

V and J are TRBV5-4 and TRBJ2-3; TRBD2 might be the D (7 bases). Deletions cut 0 bases from V and 1 base from J, with 12 bases between. This CDR3 has 16 amino acids. Germline CDR1 and CDR2: SGHNT and YYREEE (reference sequence). Here the CDR3 reads CASSLVRGAGTDTQYF. In DNA form, the CDR3 reads TGTGCCAGCAGCTTGGTACGGGGGGCGGGCACAGATACGCAGTATTTT.

The chain employs TRBV19 and TRBJ2-4; 10 bases fit TRBD1. Trimming at V came to 5 bases and at J to 8 bases, leaving 9 bases not matched to a gene. This CDR3 has 15 residues. In germline, CDR1 is LNHDA, CDR2 SQIVND (reference sequence). The CDR3 protein is CASSYLRDRGDIQYF. In DNA form, the CDR3 reads TGTGCCAGTAGTTACCTCCGGGACAGGGGAGACATTCAGTACTTC. The full variable domain, completed using reference TRBV19 and TRBJ2-4, is DGGITQSPKYLFRKEGQNVTLSCEQNLNHDAMYWYRQDPGQGLRLIYYSQIVNDFQKGDIAEGYSVSREKKESFPLTVTSAQKNPTAFYLCASSYLRDRGDIQYFGAGTRLSVL.

Remarks on this clone: The junction does not match germline at one end; this may be a read error. The V and J genes are TRBV7-3 and TRBJ2-5, with a possible D match to TRBD2 (5 bases). The end of the DNA is better explained by TRBJ2-7, so the J call may be wrong. The germline V gene has CDR1 SGHTA and CDR2 FQGTGA. The CDR3 is 13 amino acids. DNA for the CDR3: TGTGCCAGCAGCTTATCGGACTCCCACGAGCAGTACTTC. As protein: CASSLSDSHEQYF.